These 22 T cell receptor beta chains were sequenced from one sample in a study of glioma-infiltrating T cells. Using RNA template, CDR3s of TCR alpha and beta were amplified with iRepertoire arm-PCR. Via MiXCR, TCRdb re-called the multiplex PCR reads, giving one row per CDR3 protein. The data hold approximately 400,000 distinct CDR3 sequences, with about 40% observed a single time. The specimen sequenced was glioma tissue, nonneoplastic brain tissue, or PBMCs (not recorded which). All receptors derive from a human donor with low-grade glioma or glioblastoma, undergoing nonglioma brain surgery, or in good health (not recorded which).

The rearrangement joins TRBV20-1 to TRBJ2-1; possible D gene TRBD2, 6 bases. Germline CDR1 is DFQATT and CDR2 is SNEGSKA (reference sequence). The CDR3 sequence is 15 residues long. V lost 1 base, J lost 2 bases, and 12 bases lay in between. The CDR3 spells CSARGTSTTYNEQFF. CDR3 coding DNA: TGCAGTGCTAGAGGAACTAGCACAACCTACAATGAGCAGTTCTTC.

This clonotype was seen many times. This chain joins TRBV6-1 and TRBJ2-1; D is perhaps TRBD1 (5 bases). The germline V gene has CDR1 MNHNS and CDR2 SASEGT. The CDR3 length is 13 residues. Trimming pared 7 bases from V and 8 bases from J, leaving 15 bases between. The CDR3 loop reads CASTSSWGDEQFF. CDR3 DNA: TGTGCCAGCACCTCCTCGTGGGGCGATGAGCAGTTCTTC.

The chain employs TRBV4-3 and TRBJ1-4; 10 bases map to TRBD1. Germline values: CDR1 LGHNA, CDR2 YSLEER. Unmatched junction bases numbered 4, after V lost 1 base and J lost 8 bases. The CDR3 consists of 15 residues. The chain's CDR3 is CASSQVGTGVEKLFF. CDR3 coding DNA: TGCGCCAGCAGCCAAGTGGGGACAGGGGTCGAAAAACTGTTTTTT.

The chain is built from TRBV6-1 and TRBJ2-7, with 8 bases lining up with TRBD1. CDR3 size: 15 residues. CDR1 is MNHNS and CDR2 is SASEGT in the germline V gene. Germline trimming cut 5 bases from V and 2 bases from J; bases unmatched to any gene: 8. CDR3 bases: TGTGCCAGCAGTTTCGACAGGGGACTGACCTACGAGCAGTACTTC. It translates to CASSFDRGLTYEQYF.

This chain joins TRBV4-1 and TRBJ1-1, with TRBD1 as a possible D gene (6 bases). CDR1 and CDR2 from the germline V gene are MGHRA and YSYEKL. Trimming took off 5 bases at V and 7 bases at J, with 17 bases between the two ends. CDR3 size: 14 residues. CDR3: CASSGHVQGGEAFF. CDR3 nucleotide sequence: TGCGCCAGCAGCGGACACGTACAGGGAGGTGAAGCTTTCTTT.

The V call is TRBV27, the J call TRBJ1-5, with TRBD1 identical over 7 bases. Germline CDR1 and CDR2: MNHEY and SMNVEV (reference sequence). This CDR3 comprises 13 residues. The CDR3 loop is CVSSLTGFQPQHF. The CDR3 bases are TGTGTTAGCAGTTTGACAGGGTTCCAGCCCCAGCATTTT.

This clonotype has ten or more counts. The gene calls are TRBV10-3 and TRBJ1-1; 8 positions match TRBD1. CDR3 length: 15 residues. Trimming cost V 0 bases and J 3 bases; bases outside gene matches: 3. CDR1 ENHRY and CDR2 SYGVKD come from the germline V gene. The CDR3 loop is CAISESHRGDTEAFF. Here the CDR3 DNA reads TGTGCCATCAGTGAGTCCCACAGGGGGGACACTGAAGCTTTCTTT.

This clonotype was seen repeatedly, ten times or more. The CDR3: CASSPGLAGEGGTQYF. The CDR3 nucleotides read TGTGCCAGCAGCCCTGGACTAGCGGGAGAGGGTGGTACGCAGTATTTT. The rearrangement uses TRBV7-2 and TRBJ2-3, with 13 bases fitting TRBD2. The V gene end was trimmed by 5 bases and the J gene end by 8 bases; junction bases not matched to a gene: 10. Germline CDR1 reads SGHTA; CDR2 reads FQGNSA. The CDR3 has 16 amino acids.

Comments on this clonotype: A much larger clone lies one base from this, so it may be a read error. No conserved phenylalanine or tryptophan is present at the end of the CDR3, so a read error is the likely explanation. This chain joins TRBV27 and TRBJ2-2, with TRBD1 matching over 7 bases. Germline CDR1 MNHEY, CDR2 SMNVEV (reference sequence). The CDR3 length is 15 residues. V gave up 7 bases and J gave up 7 bases; unmatched junction bases: 12. In nucleotides, the CDR3 is TGTGCCAGCACTTTCGATGGGCAGGGGGACGGGGAGCTGTTTCTT. Translation gives CASTFDGQGDGELFL.

This clonotype is a singleton in its sample. The chain recombines TRBV27 with TRBJ1-2; D call uncertain. Trimming took off 5 bases at V and 1 base at J, with 14 bases between the two ends. The CDR3 totals 15 residues. CDR1 MNHEY and CDR2 SMNVEV come from the germline V gene (reference sequence). CDR3 residues: CASSLRKTNNYGYTF. The CDR3 coding sequence is TGTGCCAGCAGTCTACGGAAGACTAATAACTATGGCTACACCTTC.

This clonotype appeared a few times. In nucleotides, the CDR3 is TGCGCCAGCAGCCAAGGGTTCGGGGACACAGATACGCAGTATTTT. Encoded protein: CASSQGFGDTDTQYF. This chain links TRBV4-1 with TRBJ2-3; a weak D match, TRBD2 (5 bases). Trimming shortened V by 1 base and J by 2 bases, and 10 bases separated the two germline ends. CDR3 length equals 15 residues. The germline gives CDR1 MGHRA, CDR2 YSYEKL.

This chain links TRBV6-2 or TRBV6-3 with TRBJ2-2, with D maybe TRBD1 (6 bases). V was trimmed by 2 bases and J by 4 bases, leaving 11 bases between them. CDR3 size: 15 residues. The germline gives CDR1 MNHEY, CDR2 SVGEGT. The CDR3 nucleotides read TGTGCCAGCAGTTACCGGCAGGGGAGCACCGGGGAGCTGTTTTTT. Translation gives CASSYRQGSTGELFF.

The chain recombines TRBV27 with TRBJ1-5; a possible D gene is TRBD1 (5 bases). Germline lookup yields CDR1 MNHEY and CDR2 SMNVEV (reference sequence). Trimming removed 9 bases from V and 4 bases from J, with 16 bases in between. There are 14 residues in the CDR3. CDR3 in amino acids: CARSTGRVNQPQHF. The CDR3 DNA follows: TGTGCCAGAAGTACCGGCAGGGTAAATCAGCCCCAGCATTTT.

The CDR3 protein is CSAELRDRGTYEQYF. CDR3 DNA: TGCAGTGCAGAATTGAGGGACAGGGGGACCTACGAGCAGTACTTC. The rearrangement joins TRBV20-1 to TRBJ2-7, with 11 bases matching TRBD1. The V segment lost 6 bases and the J segment 2 bases; nucleotides outside the gene matches: 9. CDR1 is DFQATT, CDR2 SNEGSKA, per germline (reference sequence). The CDR3 length is 15 residues.

This clonotype appeared many times. The rearrangement joins TRBV6-2 or TRBV6-3 to TRBJ2-7, with D unresolved. Per the germline V gene, CDR1 is MNHEY and CDR2 is SVGEGT. This CDR3 comprises 13 residues. V was trimmed by 0 bases and J by 5 bases, leaving 8 bases between them. This CDR3 is CASSYSGRHEQYF. Written as DNA, the CDR3 is TGTGCCAGCAGTTACTCAGGCCGCCACGAGCAGTACTTC.

The CDR3 DNA reads TGTGCCAGCAGCTCGACTAGCGGGAAATACAATGAGCAGTTCTTC. It codes for CASSSTSGKYNEQFF. V and J are TRBV11-2 and TRBJ2-1; TRBD2 matches at 11 bases. Germline CDR1 and CDR2: SGHAT and FQNNGV. With 4 bases clipped from V and 4 bases from J, the junction kept 3 bases outside the gene matches. The length of the CDR3 is 15 residues.

The chain links TRBV27 to TRBJ2-3; possible D gene TRBD1, 5 bases. The germline gives CDR1 MNHEY, CDR2 SMNVEV (reference sequence). V lost 3 bases, J lost 4 bases, and 17 bases lay in between. This CDR3 spans 16 amino acids. In DNA form, the CDR3 reads TGTGCCAGCAGTTTTATAGAAGCAGGGTGGCCAGATACGCAGTATTTT. Translation: CASSFIEAGWPDTQYF.

V usage is TRBV28 and J usage is TRBJ2-5; 8 bases align to TRBD2. V gave up 1 base and J gave up 4 bases; unmatched junction bases: 14. Per germline, CDR1 MDHEN and CDR2 SYDVKM. The CDR3 covers 18 residues. Here the CDR3 reads CASSLFQVKRGRRETQYF. In DNA form, the CDR3 reads TGTGCCAGCAGTTTATTCCAAGTTAAGCGGGGGAGGCGAGAGACCCAGTACTTC.

This clonotype was seen repeatedly, ten times or more. The V and J genes are TRBV20-1 and TRBJ2-3, with D possibly matching TRBD2 (6 bases). V lost 6 bases, J lost 6 bases, and 25 bases lay in between. The CDR3 contains 16 residues. CDR1 is DFQATT, CDR2 SNEGSKA, per germline (reference sequence). The CDR3 coding sequence is TGCAGTGCGCCCCTCCCGGGACTCCCTCCATCGGATACGCAGTATTTT. This codes for CSAPLPGLPPSDTQYF.

This clonotype has a single count. The chain couples TRBV19 to TRBJ2-1; TRBD2 matches at 9 bases. This CDR3 has 16 amino acids. From germline, CDR1 is LNHDA and CDR2 SQIVND (reference sequence). V gave up 5 bases and J gave up 6 bases; unmatched junction bases: 11. In nucleotides, the CDR3 is TGTGCCAGTAGTTTTCCTAGCGGGATGGATGGCAATGAGCAGTTCTTC. Residues: CASSFPSGMDGNEQFF.

V gene TRBV28 combines with J gene TRBJ2-7; tentatively, D is TRBD1 or TRBD2 (6 bases each). V was trimmed by 0 bases and J by 7 bases, leaving 13 bases between them. Looked up from germline, CDR1 is MDHEN and CDR2 is SYDVKM. The CDR3 spans 14 residues. In DNA, the CDR3 is TGTGCCAGCAGTTTATGGGACAGCGGAGGGGAGCAGTACTTC. It translates to CASSLWDSGGEQYF.

J is TRBJ2-2 and V is TRBV3-1; D possibly corresponds to TRBD2 (5 bases). The CDR3 totals 13 residues. V lost 1 base to trimming and J lost 7 bases, with 7 bases between them. Germline assignment: CDR1 LGHDT and CDR2 YNNKEL (reference sequence). The CDR3 nucleotides are TGTGCCAGCAGCCAAGCGAGGGACGGGGAGCTGTTTTTT. Translation: CASSQARDGELFF.